The T cell receptor (beta chain) under discussion was sequenced for a study of T-cell reconstitution after alpha-beta-depleted transplantation in children. Unique molecular identifiers were incorporated during preparation of the TCRbeta library. TCRdb re-analysed the PCR reads in MiXCR, keeping a single row per CDR3 protein. The repertoire holds 700,000 or so distinct CDR3 sequences, with around 13% as singletons. Many counts were recorded for this clonotype. Its antigen remains unknown. Study outcomes and limitations: Two months or so post-transplant, alpha-beta T cells reportedly derived from several hundred expanded graft clones.

The CDR3 contains 11 residues. CDR1 is DFQATT, CDR2 SNEGSKA, per germline (reference sequence). With V trimmed by 7 bases and J by 3 bases, 2 bases remained unmatched. This chain joins TRBV20-1 and TRBJ2-7; 8 nucleotides agree with TRBD2. The source was PBMCs, collected before TCRalphabeta/CD19-depleted stem cell transplant. The sequence came from a girl under 10 years old with congenital amegakaryocytic thrombocytopenia, due to receive a stem cell transplant. This CDR3 reads CSVAGIYEQYF. In DNA, the CDR3 is TGCAGTGTAGCGGGAATCTACGAGCAGTACTTC.